A single sample is the source of the 21 T cell receptor beta chains below, sequenced in a study of T cell repertoires in cytomegalovirus infection (dated 2019 in TCRdb). Sequencer: Illumina HiSeq 1500. Starting from the raw public reads, TCRdb applied fastp trimming at Q25, assembled clones with MiXCR and retained in-frame beta chains. Here each entry gathers all rows of one CDR3 protein and keeps the most common genes and DNA. The table for this sample lists a few hundred thousand distinct CDR3 sequences; 40% of them were counted only once. The ten most abundant clones make up about half of the sample. The treatment or condition label, as the study defines it: in vitro stimulation with specific CMV peptide epitopes to enrich CMV-specific T cells. Their cognate antigens are unknown. The sequenced sample was cultured PBMCs, obtained from culture after CMV antigen stimulation. These receptors all stem from a human donor in good health (CMV status not recorded). Some clones in this sample may be carry-over from other donors' samples.

This chain links TRBV28 with TRBJ2-7, with D possibly being TRBD2 (7 bases). Trimming took 5 bases from V and 4 from J, leaving 21 bases between them. Germline assignment: CDR1 MDHEN and CDR2 SYDVKM. The CDR3 is 16 residues long. In DNA form, the CDR3 reads TGTGCCAGCAGTCCGGTGGATTGGGGGGGCGGGTACGAGCAGTACTTC. It specifies CASSPVDWGGGYEQYF.

This clonotype was counted a few times. V usage is TRBV20-1 and J usage is TRBJ1-1; tentative D call: TRBD1 (5 bases). The V gene's germline CDR1 is DFQATT and CDR2 SNEGSKA (reference sequence). Trimming removed 3 bases from V and 1 base from J, with 6 bases in between. This CDR3 spans 12 amino acids. DNA of the CDR3: TGCAGTGCTAGGGGGGGGAACACTGAAGCTTTCTTT. Translation gives CSARGGNTEAFF.

This clonotype was observed a few times. The rearrangement links TRBV11-2 to TRBJ2-1, with D tentatively TRBD1 or TRBD2 (5 bases each). Germline loops: CDR1 SGHAT, CDR2 FQNNGV. The CDR3 has 14 amino acids. V lost 8 bases, J lost 6 bases, and 17 bases lay in between. CDR3 nucleotides: TGTGCCAGCTTGCGGATCGGGGCCCCCAATGAGCAGTTCTTC. Its protein is CASLRIGAPNEQFF.

The chain links TRBV19 to TRBJ2-1, with D hard to call. Germline lookup yields CDR1 LNHDA and CDR2 SQIVND (reference sequence). Between the trimmed V and J ends, which lost 6 bases and 5 bases, there was a span of 20 bases. The CDR3 contains 16 residues. As DNA, the CDR3 is TGTGCCAGTAGGCTGGGTTCGGCCCCGGATGACAATGAGCAGTTCTTC. This codes for CASRLGSAPDDNEQFF.

The chain has TRBV6-6 and TRBJ2-4; 9 bases align to TRBD1. The CDR3 runs 17 residues. J lost 0 bases, V lost 6 bases, and 9 bases had no gene match. The germline V gene encodes CDR1 MNHNY and CDR2 SVGAGI (reference sequence). CDR3 sequence reads: CASSPGTGLLAKNIQYF. CDR3 nucleotides: TGTGCCAGCAGCCCCGGGACAGGGTTGCTAGCCAAAAACATTCAGTACTTC.

V usage is TRBV27 and J usage is TRBJ2-3, with D unclear. V lost 1 base and J 4 bases, leaving 15 bases between the germline ends. The CDR3 is 16 residues long. CDR1 is MNHEY and CDR2 is SMNVEV in the germline V gene (reference sequence). The CDR3 coding sequence is TGTGCCAGCAGTTTATTTCAGCACTTGGGCCCAGATACGCAGTATTTT. This sequence encodes CASSLFQHLGPDTQYF.

The V and J genes are TRBV5-6 and TRBJ2-5; D remains unclear. CDR3 length equals 15 residues. V was clipped by 2 bases and J by 4 bases, with 15 bases between them. In germline, CDR1 is SGHDT, CDR2 YYEEEE. The CDR3 protein is CASSFTIRSGETQYF. The DNA for the CDR3 is TGTGCCAGCAGCTTTACGATTCGTTCGGGAGAGACCCAGTACTTC.

This clonotype was counted only a few times. The chain uses TRBV12-3 or TRBV12-4 and TRBJ2-5, with TRBD2 as a possible D gene (6 bases). The CDR3 contains 13 residues. V shed 3 bases and J shed 2 bases, with 7 bases lying between them. The CDR3 here is CASSFGRQETQYF. DNA for the CDR3: TGTGCCAGCAGTTTTGGGAGGCAAGAGACCCAGTACTTC.

This clonotype was recorded a few times. J is TRBJ1-1 and V is TRBV5-4; no clear D gene. V was trimmed by 4 bases and J by 2 bases, leaving 18 bases between them. CDR1 SGHNT and CDR2 YYREEE come from the germline V gene (reference sequence). This CDR3 has 16 amino acids. The CDR3 loop reads CASSPPSGFKNTEAFF. The CDR3 DNA is TGTGCCAGCAGCCCTCCCTCGGGATTCAAAAACACTGAAGCTTTCTTT.

V gene TRBV2 combines with J gene TRBJ2-2; no clear D gene. CDR3 length: 12 amino acids. The V gene's germline CDR1 is SNHLY and CDR2 FYNNEI. Trimming stripped 5 bases from V and 4 bases from J, with 5 bases between. The CDR3 region is CASSKITGELFF. In DNA, the CDR3 is TGTGCCAGCAGTAAGATCACCGGGGAGCTGTTTTTT. Full variable domain (rest looked up from reference TRBV2 and TRBJ2-2): EPEVTQTPSHQVTQMGQEVILRCVPISNHLYFYWYRQILGQKVEFLVSFYNNEISEKSEIFDDQFSVERPDGSNFTLKIRSTKLEDSAMYFCASSKITGELFFGEGSRLTVL.

This clonotype was detected a few times. The J gene is TRBJ1-6, the V gene TRBV27, with unresolved D. CDR1 MNHEY and CDR2 SMNVEV come from the germline V gene (reference sequence). Between the trimmed V and J ends, which lost 2 bases and 5 bases, there was a span of 13 bases. The CDR3 loop spans 16 amino acids. CDR3 amino acids: CASSLSVLRDNSPLHF. CDR3 nucleotides: TGTGCCAGCAGTTTAAGTGTTCTCCGGGATAATTCACCCCTCCACTTT.

V is TRBV25-1 and J is TRBJ1-1; no clear D gene. The CDR3 has 15 amino acids. V lost 4 bases and J 4 bases, leaving 16 bases between the germline ends. Germline lookup yields CDR1 MGHDK and CDR2 SYGVNS. This chain's CDR3 is CASSATQESGTEAFF. CDR3 coding DNA: TGTGCCAGCAGTGCTACCCAGGAATCGGGCACTGAAGCTTTCTTT.

This clonotype was found many times. The rearrangement links TRBV7-6 to TRBJ2-6; no definite D call. Looked up from germline, CDR1 is SGHVS and CDR2 is FNYEAQ. Trimming took off 1 base at V and 2 bases at J, with 9 bases between the two ends. The CDR3 has 16 residues. For the CDR3, the DNA is TGTGCCAGCAGCTTAGGAGGAGTTGCTGGGGCCAACGTCCTGACTTTC. Translating gives CASSLGGVAGANVLTF.

The rearrangement links TRBV20-1 to TRBJ2-1; maybe TRBD2 (6 bases). The CDR3 covers 16 residues. Trimming took off 3 bases at V and 1 base at J, with 16 bases between the two ends. Germline CDR1 and CDR2: DFQATT and SNEGSKA (reference sequence). The CDR3 loop reads CSASPSSGVSYNEQFF. CDR3 DNA: TGCAGTGCTAGTCCTTCCTCGGGAGTGTCCTACAATGAGCAGTTCTTC.

CDR3 nucleotides: TGTGCCAGCAGCCCCTGGGACTACTCTTTTGATACGCAGTATTTT. Translated, it gives CASSPWDYSFDTQYF. The chain couples TRBV5-4 to TRBJ2-3; 7 bases are shared with TRBD2. The CDR3 has 15 residues. The junction had 11 bases not matched to a gene; V was cut back by 4 bases and J by 6 bases. The germline CDR1 and CDR2 sequences are SGHNT and YYREEE (reference sequence).

The chain combines TRBV6-2 or TRBV6-3 with TRBJ2-3, with D possibly being TRBD2 (5 bases). Trimming shortened V by 0 bases and J by 6 bases, and 13 bases separated the two germline ends. From germline, CDR1 is MNHEY and CDR2 SVGEGT. The CDR3 length is 15 residues. Here the CDR3 reads CASSYSDGSSDTQYF. The DNA of the CDR3 is TGTGCCAGCAGTTACTCGGATGGGAGCAGTGATACGCAGTATTTT.

V and J are TRBV20-1 and TRBJ1-5; no definite D call. CDR3 length: 14 residues. Trimming took off 3 bases at V and 0 bases at J, with 9 bases between the two ends. Germline V gene lookup returns CDR1 DFQATT and CDR2 SNEGSKA (reference sequence). CDR3 in DNA: TGCAGTGCTAGTCCCCAGACTAGCAATCAGCCCCAGCATTTT. Translating gives CSASPQTSNQPQHF.

The chain carries TRBV7-9 and TRBJ2-3; D may be TRBD2 (5 bases). The CDR3 is 15 amino acids. CDR1 is SEHNR, CDR2 FQNEAQ, per germline (reference sequence). Trimming removed 5 bases at V and 0 bases at J, with 12 bases between. The CDR3: CASSLQPGSTDTQYF. In DNA, the CDR3 is TGTGCCAGCAGCCTACAGCCGGGGAGCACAGATACGCAGTATTTT. Full variable domain (missing parts from reference TRBV7-9 and TRBJ2-3): DTGVSQNPRHKITKRGQNVTFRCDPISEHNRLYWYRQTLGQGPEFLTYFQNEAQLEKSRLLSDRFSAERPKGSFSTLEIQRTEQGDSAMYLCASSLQPGSTDTQYFGPGTRLTVL.

This clonotype was seen a handful of times. The chain employs TRBV7-2 and TRBJ1-5; 7 nucleotides align to TRBD1. CDR3 size: 13 residues. In germline, CDR1 is SGHTA, CDR2 FQGNSA. With 7 bases clipped from V and 6 bases from J, the junction kept 6 bases outside the gene matches. CDR3 coding DNA: TGTGCCAGCACGTGGGACAGAAGTCAGCCCCAGCATTTT. Protein sequence: CASTWDRSQPQHF.

The chain employs TRBV7-4 and TRBJ2-3; no definite D call. Trimming pared 11 bases from V and 6 bases from J, leaving 9 bases between. Germline V gives CDR1 SGHVT, CDR2 SQSDAQ. The CDR3 totals 10 residues. CDR3 sequence (DNA): TGTGCCCCCGGGTGGGATACGCAGTATTTT. Residues: CAPGWDTQYF.

This clonotype was picked up a small number of times. This sequence joins TRBV7-2 and TRBJ2-1; the match to TRBD2 covers 10 bases. Germline loops: CDR1 SGHTA, CDR2 FQGNSA. The CDR3 extends over 14 amino acids. V was pared by 8 bases and J by 7 bases, with 8 bases of the junction left unmatched. The CDR3 loop is CASERTSGKNEQFF. CDR3 nucleotides: TGTGCCAGCGAAAGAACTAGCGGGAAAAATGAGCAGTTCTTC.